A single TCR beta chain is shown here with its context. The antigen is not known. Of the isolated RNA, all was reverse transcribed, and so the sequenced material was expressed TCRB transcripts. Some 3.8 million reads, on average, came from each naive, central memory and regulatory T cell sample. Clones were sequenced by immunoSEQ multiplex PCR, and TCRdb holds only the in-frame ones, with some missing. The sample records 150,000 or so clones, around 63% being singletons. This CDR3 spans 14 amino acids. The V gene's germline CDR1 is SGDLS and CDR2 YYNGEE. The V segment lost 4 bases and the J segment 5 bases; nucleotides outside the gene matches: 6. The data were taken from a study of beta chain features in type 1 diabetes. Study-level points and caveats: Among patients with Type 1 diabetes, TCRB CDR3s were moderately but significantly shorter in every one of the four CD4+ subsets. Among patients, naive, central memory and Treg TCRB repertoires appeared more similar than among healthy donors. Sequencing used cDNA, and cells with high TCR expression could therefore be over-represented.

The sample was naive CD4+ T cells from blood. This TCR derives from a man aged 30 to 45 with type 1 diabetes. The J gene is TRBJ2-5, the V gene TRBV9; 9 nucleotides align to TRBD1. The CDR3 DNA reads TGTGCCAGCAGCCTCCGACAGGGGGAGGAGACCCAGTACTTC. It encodes CASSLRQGEETQYF.